Below are 22 T cell receptor beta chains sequenced from a single sample in a study of T cells in Graves' hyperthyroidism and ophthalmopathy. Amplification of TCR beta CDR3 regions was performed using RNA transcripts as template. With the HTBI primer set, the TCR CDR3 went through a first round of RT-PCR. MiXCR was run by TCRdb on the multiplex PCR reads, yielding one entry per CDR3 protein. The sample shows a few hundred thousand distinct CDR3 sequences, about 43% of them seen only once. The sequencing input was peripheral blood or thyroid tissue (not recorded which). Receptors originate from a woman in her late teens or twenties with Graves' hyperthyroidism.

This clonotype was counted between two and nine times. This chain uses TRBV27 with TRBJ1-1; maybe TRBD1 (6 bases). CDR3 length equals 15 residues. Per germline, CDR1 MNHEY and CDR2 SMNVEV (reference sequence). With 7 bases removed from V and 0 bases from J, the gap between germline ends came to 15 bases. The CDR3 nucleotides read TGTGCCAGCACCCCCCACGGACAGTTGAACACTGAAGCTTTCTTT. Translation gives CASTPHGQLNTEAFF.

V and J are TRBV20-1 and TRBJ2-5, with 8 bases identical to TRBD2. The V gene end was trimmed by 6 bases and the J gene end by 4 bases; junction bases not matched to a gene: 7. The CDR3 totals 13 residues. Germline V gene lookup returns CDR1 DFQATT and CDR2 SNEGSKA (reference sequence). The CDR3 DNA is TGCAGTGCGGACGGGAGGGCAGGAGAGACCCAGTACTTC. Protein sequence: CSADGRAGETQYF.

Concerning this clonotype itself: A much larger clone sits a single nucleotide away, making a read error possible. The chain recombines TRBV7-2 with TRBJ1-4; 8 bases map to TRBD1. The ends lost 4 bases at V and 11 bases at J; junction bases unmatched: 12. Germline V gene lookup returns CDR1 SGHTA and CDR2 FQGNSA. This CDR3 is 15 amino acids long. The CDR3 reads CASSWGWTGPPKLFF. Written as DNA, the CDR3 is TGTGCCAGCAGCTGGGGCTGGACAGGGCCACCCAAACTGTTTTTT. Full variable domain (remainder filled in from reference TRBV7-2 and TRBJ1-4): GAGVSQSPSNKVTEKGKDVELRCDPISGHTALYWYRQSLGQGLEFLIYFQGNSAPDKSGLPSDRFSAERTGGSVSTLTIQRTQQEDSAVYLCASSWGWTGPPKLFFGSGTQLSVL.

This clonotype was counted many times. This chain joins TRBV24-1 and TRBJ2-5, with no clear D. The germline gives CDR1 KGHDR, CDR2 SFDVKD. The CDR3 is 11 residues long. Trimming removed 7 bases from V and 11 bases from J, with 13 bases in between. DNA for the CDR3: TGTGCCACCAGCAAGTCAGGAATTCAGTACTTC. It encodes CATSKSGIQYF.

The chain uses TRBV20-1 and TRBJ2-5; 7 nucleotides line up with TRBD1. The trim removed 8 bases at V and 2 bases at J, leaving 5 bases unmatched. This CDR3 is 12 amino acids long. The germline V gene encodes CDR1 DFQATT and CDR2 SNEGSKA (reference sequence). The CDR3 DNA is TGCAGTCCGGGACAGCAACAAGAGACCCAGTACTTC. It specifies CSPGQQQETQYF.

V gene TRBV5-1 combines with J gene TRBJ1-2, with D tentatively TRBD1 (6 bases). This CDR3 comprises 15 residues. The germline gives CDR1 SGHRS, CDR2 YFSETQ. V was shortened by 0 bases and J by 3 bases, with 12 bases between the two germline ends. The CDR3 spells CASSLGRGAYYGYTF. In DNA form, the CDR3 reads TGCGCCAGCAGCTTGGGTAGGGGGGCCTACTATGGCTACACCTTC.

This clonotype came up once. This rearrangement joins TRBV2 to TRBJ1-4; D gene unclear. CDR3 length equals 12 residues. Germline CDR1 SNHLY, CDR2 FYNNEI. Between the trimmed V and J ends, which lost 6 bases and 3 bases, there was a span of 5 bases. CDR3 sequence (DNA): TGTGCCAGCAGAGACCCTAATGAAAAACTGTTTTTT. Translated, it gives CASRDPNEKLFF.

This clonotype was detected ten times or more. The chain couples TRBV7-2 to TRBJ2-6; D may correspond to TRBD1 or TRBD2 (5 bases each). The CDR3 sequence is 16 residues long. V shed 4 bases and J shed 0 bases, with 10 bases lying between them. Germline CDR1 and CDR2: SGHTA and FQGNSA. As DNA, the CDR3 is TGTGCCAGCAGCTCCGGGGCAAGCTCTGGGGCCAACGTCCTGACTTTC. Its protein product is CASSSGASSGANVLTF.

This clonotype has ten or more counts. The genes are TRBV24-1 and TRBJ2-3, with D perhaps being TRBD1 or TRBD2 (5 bases each). Germline V gene lookup returns CDR1 KGHDR and CDR2 SFDVKD. V lost 0 bases and J 2 bases, leaving 8 bases between the germline ends. The CDR3 loop spans 15 amino acids. The CDR3 region has the DNA TGTGCCACCAGTGATTTGACGGGGACCACAGATACGCAGTATTTT. Translation gives CATSDLTGTTDTQYF.

With regard to this clonotype: Relative to the germline gene, one junction end is altered; a read error may explain this. V usage is TRBV5-1 and J usage is TRBJ2-7, with 8 bases identical to TRBD1. Germline V gene data show CDR1 as SGHRS and CDR2 as YFSETQ. The CDR3 consists of 15 residues. Here the CDR3 DNA reads TGTGCCAGCAGCCTCAGGGGGCGGAACTCCTACGAGCAGTACTTC. It yields the protein CASSLRGRNSYEQYF.

The chain uses TRBV29-1 and TRBJ1-3, with 9 bases matching TRBD1. CDR3 length: 15 residues. Trimming took 7 bases from V and 5 from J; bases not matched to a gene: 12. From germline, CDR1 is SQVTM and CDR2 ANQGSEA. The CDR3 region has the DNA TGCAGCGCTAGACAGGGGGGGCAGAAGAGAAACACCATATATTTT. This sequence encodes CSARQGGQKRNTIYF.

The chain combines TRBV29-1 with TRBJ1-5, with 7 positions matching TRBD1. Germline trimming cut 7 bases from V and 7 bases from J; bases unmatched to any gene: 4. The CDR3 has 11 amino acids. Germline-derived CDR1 and CDR2 are SQVTM and ANQGSEA. The CDR3 sequence: CSAGQPQPQHF. For the CDR3, the DNA is TGCAGCGCGGGACAGCCGCAGCCCCAGCATTTT.

The genes are TRBV7-2 and TRBJ2-5; D gene ambiguous. Trimming pared 3 bases from V and 9 bases from J, leaving 14 bases between. CDR3 length equals 13 residues. CDR1 and CDR2 from the germline V gene are SGHTA and FQGNSA. CDR3 sequence: CASSFRSNQPQYF. The CDR3 nucleotides read TGTGCCAGCAGCTTCAGGAGCAATCAGCCCCAGTACTTC.

A remark on this clonotype: Sequence at one end of the junction differs from germline and may be a read error. The chain couples TRBV7-6 to TRBJ2-5, with 11 positions matching TRBD2. The tail of the sequence fits TRBJ2-1 better, so the J call may be wrong. Germline CDR1 reads SGHVS; CDR2 reads FNYEAQ. The CDR3 loop spans 17 amino acids. In nucleotides, the CDR3 is TGTGCTAGCAGCTCAGCGCTCAGACTAGCGGGACCCAATGAGCAGTTCTTC. Translation gives CASSSALRLAGPNEQFF.

The chain recombines TRBV7-2 with TRBJ1-1; D is unresolved. This CDR3 has 14 amino acids. V was cut by 3 bases and J by 4 bases, with 12 bases left in between. Germline V CDR1 and CDR2: SGHTA, FQGNSA. The DNA of the CDR3 is TGTGCCAGCAGCTTTCGGACTGGTATCACTGAAGCTTTCTTT. This translates into CASSFRTGITEAFF. The full variable domain, in which reference TRBV7-2 and TRBJ1-1 provide the parts outside the CDR3, is GAGVSQSPSNKVTEKGKDVELRCDPISGHTALYWYRQSLGQGLEFLIYFQGNSAPDKSGLPSDRFSAERTGGSVSTLTIQRTQQEDSAVYLCASSFRTGITEAFFGQGTRLTVV.

This clonotype was observed many times. The V gene is TRBV20-1, the J gene TRBJ1-5; TRBD1 is a possible D gene (5 bases). This CDR3 is built from 14 residues. Germline V gene data show CDR1 as DFQATT and CDR2 as SNEGSKA (reference sequence). Trimming took off 4 bases at V and 8 bases at J, with 18 bases between the two ends. The CDR3 sequence is CSAKTGAFSEPQHF. CDR3 coding DNA: TGCAGTGCTAAAACCGGGGCCTTTTCGGAGCCCCAGCATTTT.

This clonotype was observed many times. In DNA, the CDR3 is TGCAGTGCTAGAGGGGGAGACAGGGGAATTACTGAAGCTTTCTTT. It yields the protein CSARGGDRGITEAFF. The chain links TRBV20-1 to TRBJ1-1; 8 bases match TRBD1. Germline trimming cut 1 base from V and 5 bases from J; bases unmatched to any gene: 9. The CDR3 extends over 15 amino acids. The germline V gene encodes CDR1 DFQATT and CDR2 SNEGSKA (reference sequence).

The J gene is TRBJ2-6, the V gene TRBV2; 7 nucleotides agree with TRBD1. The V gene end was trimmed by 8 bases and the J gene end by 3 bases; junction bases not matched to a gene: 10. Germline V gene sequence: CDR1 SNHLY, CDR2 FYNNEI. The CDR3 has 16 amino acids. The DNA for the CDR3 is TGTGCCAGCGGGACAGATTGGGGGATTGGGGCCAACGTCCTGACTTTC. Its protein product is CASGTDWGIGANVLTF.

In this sample, this clonotype turned up a few times. This chain connects TRBV27 to TRBJ2-2; D gene unclear. From germline, CDR1 is MNHEY and CDR2 SMNVEV (reference sequence). The CDR3 sequence is 13 residues long. The V end lost 1 base, the J end lost 6 bases, and 6 bases lay between the germline ends. This chain's CDR3 is CASSLWGSGELFF. The CDR3 DNA follows: TGTGCCAGCAGTTTATGGGGATCCGGGGAGCTGTTTTTT.

The V and J genes are TRBV7-3 and TRBJ2-7; 15 bases map to TRBD2. Trimming removed 1 base from V and 0 bases from J; junction bases left unmatched: 7. The CDR3 runs 19 residues. Per germline, CDR1 SGHTA and CDR2 FQGTGA. The CDR3 reads CASSLMGLAGGTSSYEQYF. Here the CDR3 DNA reads TGTGCCAGCAGCTTAATGGGACTAGCGGGAGGCACTAGCTCCTACGAGCAGTACTTC.

A few counts support this clonotype. V usage is TRBV7-2 and J usage is TRBJ2-1; 8 bases match TRBD1. CDR3 size: 17 residues. CDR1 is SGHTA, CDR2 FQGNSA, per germline. The ends lost 2 bases at V and 5 bases at J; junction bases unmatched: 11. The chain's CDR3 is CASSLLLTGGSNNEQFF. CDR3 nucleotide sequence: TGTGCCAGCAGCTTACTGCTTACAGGGGGGTCAAACAATGAGCAGTTCTTC.

The CDR3 protein is CASSLTLAVNQETQYF. DNA of the CDR3: TGTGCCAGCAGTTTAACCCTAGCGGTAAACCAAGAGACCCAGTACTTC. V gene TRBV27 combines with J gene TRBJ2-5, with 7 bases lining up with TRBD2. V dropped 2 bases and J dropped 0; count of bases not matched to a gene: 6. CDR1 is MNHEY and CDR2 is SMNVEV in the germline V gene (reference sequence). The CDR3 runs to 16 residues.